Following are 27 T cell receptor beta chains from one sample sequenced in a study of shared clonotypes between healthy human individuals. Assay used: immunoSEQ multiplex PCR; TCRdb lists only in-frame clones, some missing. The profile covers 1.5 million to 2.5 million clones, with approximately 94% appearing a single time and under 1.5% taken by the ten largest. Naive-designated CD8 cells lacked CD45RO, were positively enriched for CCR7, and omitted terminally differentiated effector memory CD45RA+ cells. The sequencing input was naive CD8+ T cells sorted from blood. The receptors derive from a man aged 18 to 35 in good health.

This chain links TRBV6-1 with TRBJ2-7; D not certain. Looked up from germline, CDR1 is MNHNS and CDR2 is SASEGT. This CDR3 has 16 residues. The V and J ends lost 0 bases and 2 bases respectively, with 14 bases between them. The CDR3 nucleotides are TGTGCCAGCAGTGAAGCGGTAAGCTCCTTCACCTACGAGCAGTACTTC. Translating it yields CASSEAVSSFTYEQYF.

J is TRBJ2-3 and V is TRBV7-9; D might be TRBD2 (7 bases). Germline V gene lookup returns CDR1 SEHNR and CDR2 FQNEAQ (reference sequence). V shed 5 bases and J shed 4 bases, with 25 bases lying between them. The CDR3 has 18 amino acids. The CDR3 bases are TGTGCCAGCAGCGACGGGGGCTTTGCGGGAGAAGATGCAGATACGCAGTATTTT. Translating gives CASSDGGFAGEDADTQYF.

The genes are TRBV28 and TRBJ1-1; D might be TRBD1 (5 bases). The germline gives CDR1 MDHEN, CDR2 SYDVKM. V dropped 1 base and J dropped 0 bases, with 9 bases sitting between them. The CDR3 is made up of 15 amino acids. CDR3 sequence: CASSLLGHLNTEAFF. CDR3 nucleotide sequence: TGTGCCAGCAGTTTATTAGGACACTTGAACACTGAAGCTTTCTTT.

This clone was observed once. This sequence joins TRBV5-3 and TRBJ2-3, with TRBD2 identical over 9 bases. TRBV5-3 is an ORF, with its function uncertain. This CDR3 spans 16 amino acids. Trimming removed 2 bases from V and 2 bases from J; junction bases left unmatched: 6. CDR3 residues: CARSFSLAGFTDTQYF. In DNA, the CDR3 is TGTGCCAGAAGCTTCTCACTAGCGGGTTTCACAGATACGCAGTATTTT.

V gene TRBV5-4 combines with J gene TRBJ2-7; D unresolved. The CDR3 totals 12 residues. The germline CDR1 and CDR2 sequences are SGHNT and YYREEE (reference sequence). V shed 0 bases and J shed 5 bases, with 6 bases lying between them. This CDR3 reads CASSLDGDEQYF. The CDR3 DNA reads TGTGCCAGCAGCTTGGATGGGGACGAGCAGTACTTC. The full variable domain, its missing parts supplied by reference TRBV5-4 and TRBJ2-7, is ETGVTQSPTHLIKTRGQQVTLRCSSQSGHNTVSWYQQALGQGPQFIFQYYREEENGRGNFPPRFSGLQFPNYSSELNVNALELDDSALYLCASSLDGDEQYFGPGTRLTVT.

This chain connects TRBV14 to TRBJ2-1; D gene unclear. V shed 4 bases and J shed 3 bases, with 10 bases lying between them. CDR1 and CDR2 (germline): SGHDN, FVKESK. This CDR3 is 14 amino acids long. The CDR3 reads CASSLQTFYNEQFF. The CDR3 nucleotides read TGTGCCAGCAGCCTCCAGACTTTCTACAATGAGCAGTTCTTC.

This chain uses TRBV7-8 with TRBJ2-7; D ambiguous. The V gene's germline CDR1 is SGHVS and CDR2 FQNEAQ. This CDR3 is built from 14 residues. V dropped 5 bases and J dropped 0 bases, with 11 bases sitting between them. The CDR3 here is CASSPLGGSYEQYF. Here the CDR3 DNA reads TGTGCCAGCAGCCCCTTGGGCGGCTCCTACGAGCAGTACTTC.

The chain uses TRBV28 and TRBJ2-3; 12 bases align to TRBD2. The CDR3 contains 15 residues. CDR1 MDHEN and CDR2 SYDVKM come from the germline V gene. Germline trimming cut 4 bases from V and 1 base from J; bases unmatched to any gene: 0. The CDR3 DNA is TGTGCCAGCAGTTGGACTAGCGGGGGCACAGATACGCAGTATTTT. Translated, it gives CASSWTSGGTDTQYF.

This chain uses TRBV9 with TRBJ1-1, with 11 bases matching TRBD1. Germline V CDR1 and CDR2: SGDLS, YYNGEE. V was pared by 4 bases and J by 5 bases, with 10 bases of the junction left unmatched. This CDR3 has 16 residues. Here the CDR3 DNA reads TGTGCCAGCAGCCCCTCGATGGACAGGGGGCGGACTGAAGCTTTCTTT. Protein sequence: CASSPSMDRGRTEAFF.

The V and J genes are TRBV6-5 and TRBJ2-5; tentatively, D is TRBD1 (6 bases). This CDR3 comprises 13 residues. CDR1 is MNHEY, CDR2 SVGAGI, per germline. With 7 bases removed from V and 3 bases from J, the gap between germline ends came to 12 bases. The CDR3 DNA follows: TGTGCCAGCACCCAGGACAGAAAAGAGACCCAGTACTTC. Encoded protein: CASTQDRKETQYF.

This clone was seen a handful of times. The genes are TRBV28 and TRBJ2-1; 8 positions agree with TRBD1. This CDR3 spans 15 amino acids. The ends lost 6 bases at V and 7 bases at J; junction bases unmatched: 11. Germline V gives CDR1 MDHEN, CDR2 SYDVKM. The CDR3 region is CASSPRTGMGNEQFF. The CDR3 DNA sequence: TGTGCCAGCAGCCCGAGGACAGGGATGGGTAATGAGCAGTTCTTC.

This clone was counted a single time. The chain joins TRBV6-6 to TRBJ1-5, with unresolved D. V was clipped by 7 bases and J by 8 bases, with 18 bases between them. The germline CDR1 and CDR2 sequences are MNHNY and SVGAGI (reference sequence). This CDR3 contains 14 residues. CDR3 sequence reads: CASIDDGLRKPQHF. CDR3 sequence (DNA): TGTGCCAGCATCGACGACGGGCTCCGCAAGCCCCAGCATTTT.

A single count supports this clone. CDR3 DNA: TGTGCCAGCAGCTTGCTAACGGGACACACCGGGGAGCTGTTTTTT. It yields the protein CASSLLTGHTGELFF. The chain joins TRBV5-4 to TRBJ2-2; TRBD1 or TRBD2 may be the D gene (5 bases each). This CDR3 has 15 residues. Germline V gene lookup returns CDR1 SGHNT and CDR2 YYREEE (reference sequence). The germline V and J ends were trimmed by 1 base and 3 bases, with 10 bases remaining between them.

The chain has TRBV4-3 and TRBJ2-5; 10 bases match TRBD2. The CDR3 is 14 amino acids. Germline loops: CDR1 LGHNA, CDR2 YSLEER. V was clipped by 4 bases and J by 3 bases; unmatched bases: 2. The CDR3 is CASSPGLAEETQYF. The CDR3 DNA reads TGCGCCAGCAGCCCCGGACTAGCGGAAGAGACCCAGTACTTC.

The chain recombines TRBV7-9 with TRBJ1-1; 7 bases fit TRBD1. The V segment lost 0 bases and the J segment 5 bases; nucleotides outside the gene matches: 6. Germline V CDR1 and CDR2: SEHNR, FQNEAQ (reference sequence). This CDR3 comprises 15 residues. CDR3 amino acids: CASSLAQGVRTEAFF. In nucleotides, the CDR3 is TGTGCCAGCAGCTTAGCTCAGGGGGTGAGGACTGAAGCTTTCTTT.

In DNA form, the CDR3 reads TGTGCCAGCAGCTCCTCAAACGCCGGGGAGCTGTTTTTT. Translating gives CASSSSNAGELFF. This chain uses TRBV7-9 with TRBJ2-2, with D unclear. The CDR3 contains 13 residues. Germline loops: CDR1 SEHNR, CDR2 FQNEAQ (reference sequence). V lost 4 bases and J 6 bases, leaving 9 bases between the germline ends.

The genes are TRBV9 and TRBJ2-5; D perhaps matches TRBD1 (5 bases). V shed 0 bases and J shed 3 bases, with 12 bases lying between them. This CDR3 is 15 amino acids long. Germline V lookup: CDR1 SGDLS, CDR2 YYNGEE. The CDR3 here is CASSVAGRVEETQYF. The CDR3 region has the DNA TGTGCCAGCAGCGTAGCGGGCAGGGTAGAAGAGACCCAGTACTTC.

CDR3 sequence (DNA): TGCGCCAGCAGGAGTCTAACAGGGGGACCGAACACCGGGGAGCTGTTTTTT. This translates into CASRSLTGGPNTGELFF. This chain links TRBV5-1 with TRBJ2-2; 8 bases fit TRBD1. Germline CDR1 is SGHRS and CDR2 is YFSETQ. The CDR3 contains 17 residues. J was trimmed by 0 bases and V by 5 bases; bases with no gene match: 9.

The gene calls are TRBV4-1 and TRBJ2-5; a possible D gene is TRBD1 (6 bases). This CDR3 contains 16 residues. In germline, CDR1 is MGHRA, CDR2 YSYEKL. Trimming cost V 5 bases and J 2 bases, with 18 bases left between them. CDR3 nucleotides: TGCGCCAGCAGCTCATCCGGGACACCGAATCAAGAGACCCAGTACTTC. Its protein is CASSSSGTPNQETQYF.

The chain couples TRBV13 to TRBJ2-1; 8 nucleotides agree with TRBD2. Germline V CDR1 and CDR2: PRHDT, FYEKMQ (reference sequence). V dropped 4 bases and J dropped 3; count of bases not matched to a gene: 8. The CDR3 loop spans 16 amino acids. The CDR3 spells CASSSVLLADYNEQFF. The CDR3 nucleotides are TGTGCCAGCAGCTCCGTCCTACTAGCGGACTACAATGAGCAGTTCTTC.

The chain uses TRBV5-6 and TRBJ2-7; TRBD1 is a possible D gene (7 bases). This CDR3 is 15 amino acids long. Germline V gene data show CDR1 as SGHDT and CDR2 as YYEEEE. The V and J ends lost 6 bases and 2 bases respectively, with 18 bases between them. The CDR3 DNA is TGTGCCAGCACCCGTGCGGAGGGGGCCGCCTACGAGCAGTACTTC. Encoded protein: CASTRAEGAAYEQYF.

The chain is built from TRBV27 and TRBJ2-2; maybe TRBD1 (6 bases). The germline V and J ends were trimmed by 8 bases and 1 base, with 11 bases remaining between them. The germline V gene has CDR1 MNHEY and CDR2 SMNVEV (reference sequence). This CDR3 has 14 residues. The CDR3 is CASGRTVNTGELFF. CDR3 nucleotide sequence: TGTGCCAGCGGCCGGACAGTGAACACCGGGGAGCTGTTTTTT.

V gene TRBV4-1 combines with J gene TRBJ1-4; D is unresolved. There are 16 residues in the CDR3. Germline assignment: CDR1 MGHRA and CDR2 YSYEKL. Trimming removed 0 bases from V and 8 bases from J, with 16 bases in between. The DNA for the CDR3 is TGCGCCAGCAGCCAAGAATCGTGGAGAATTGGGGAAAAACTGTTTTTT. As protein: CASSQESWRIGEKLFF.

V and J are TRBV27 and TRBJ1-3; 11 nucleotides match TRBD1. The CDR3 has 15 amino acids. V lost 5 bases, J lost 4 bases, and 4 bases stayed unmatched. Germline V CDR1 and CDR2: MNHEY, SMNVEV (reference sequence). As DNA, the CDR3 is TGTGCCAGCAGTCGTGGGACAGGGGGAGGAAACACCATATATTTT. Encoded protein: CASSRGTGGGNTIYF.

This chain connects TRBV12-5 to TRBJ2-4; no definite D call. V was shortened by 2 bases and J by 8 bases, with 13 bases between the two germline ends. CDR3 length: 14 residues. Per the germline V gene, CDR1 is LGHNT and CDR2 is FRNRAP. The CDR3 nucleotides are TGTGCTAGTGGTTTGTCAGCGTTGGGCCACATTCAGTACTTC. Amino acid sequence: CASGLSALGHIQYF.

The chain is built from TRBV10-2 and TRBJ2-1; 8 bases agree with TRBD1. CDR1 and CDR2 from the germline V gene are WSHSY and SAAADI. V was clipped by 10 bases and J by 1 base; unmatched bases: 9. The CDR3 contains 15 residues. The CDR3 bases are TGCGCCACCGCTCCCGGGACAGGTTCCTACAATGAGCAGTTCTTC. It encodes CATAPGTGSYNEQFF.

The chain recombines TRBV2 with TRBJ1-2, with D maybe TRBD1 (5 bases). The germline CDR1 and CDR2 sequences are SNHLY and FYNNEI. Between the trimmed V and J ends, which lost 1 base and 9 bases, there was a span of 15 bases. The CDR3 loop spans 14 amino acids. The chain's CDR3 is CASSEGTYSISYTF. In nucleotides, the CDR3 is TGTGCCAGCAGTGAAGGGACATACTCTATAAGCTACACCTTC.